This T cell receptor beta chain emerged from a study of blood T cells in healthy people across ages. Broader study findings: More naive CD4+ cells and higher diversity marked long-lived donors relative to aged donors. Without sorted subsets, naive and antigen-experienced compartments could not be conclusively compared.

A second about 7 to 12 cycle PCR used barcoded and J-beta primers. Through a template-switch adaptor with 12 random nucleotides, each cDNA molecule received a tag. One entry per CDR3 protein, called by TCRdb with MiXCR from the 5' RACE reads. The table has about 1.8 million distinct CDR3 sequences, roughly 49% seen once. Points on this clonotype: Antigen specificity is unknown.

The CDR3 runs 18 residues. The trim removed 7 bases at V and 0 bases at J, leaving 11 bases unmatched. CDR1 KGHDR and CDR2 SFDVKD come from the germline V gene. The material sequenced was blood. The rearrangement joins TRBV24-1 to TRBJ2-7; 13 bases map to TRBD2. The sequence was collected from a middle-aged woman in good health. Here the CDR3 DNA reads TGTGCCACCAGGACCGGGACTAGCGGGGCGGCGCACTCCTACGAGCAGTACTTC. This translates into CATRTGTSGAAHSYEQYF.